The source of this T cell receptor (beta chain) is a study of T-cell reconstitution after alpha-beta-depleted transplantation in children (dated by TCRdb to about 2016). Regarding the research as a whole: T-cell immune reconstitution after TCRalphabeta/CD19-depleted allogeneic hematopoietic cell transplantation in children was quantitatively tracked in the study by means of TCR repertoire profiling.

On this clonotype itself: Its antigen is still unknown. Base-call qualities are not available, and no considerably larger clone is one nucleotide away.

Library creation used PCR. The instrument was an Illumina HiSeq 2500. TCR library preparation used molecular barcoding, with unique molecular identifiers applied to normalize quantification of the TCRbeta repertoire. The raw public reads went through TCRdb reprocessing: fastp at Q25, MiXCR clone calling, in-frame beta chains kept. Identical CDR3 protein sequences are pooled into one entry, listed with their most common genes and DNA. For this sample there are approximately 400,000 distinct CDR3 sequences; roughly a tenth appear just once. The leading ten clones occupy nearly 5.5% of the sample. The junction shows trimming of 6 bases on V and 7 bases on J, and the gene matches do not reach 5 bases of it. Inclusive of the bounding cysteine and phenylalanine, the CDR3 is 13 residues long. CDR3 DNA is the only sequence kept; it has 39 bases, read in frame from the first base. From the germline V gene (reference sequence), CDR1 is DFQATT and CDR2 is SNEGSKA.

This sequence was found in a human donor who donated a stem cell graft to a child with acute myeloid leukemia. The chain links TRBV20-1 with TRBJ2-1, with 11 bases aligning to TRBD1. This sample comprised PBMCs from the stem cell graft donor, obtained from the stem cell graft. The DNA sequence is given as TGCAGTGCCCAGGGACAGGGGGTAAATGAGCAGTTCTTC. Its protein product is CSAQGQGVNEQFF.